The TCR beta chain described here comes from a study of Ad26.COV2.S vaccination and SARS-CoV-2 variants. General study points: Greater spike-specific TCR breadth was seen in vaccine recipients than in placebo recipients. Total T cell responses, in the TCR breadth and depth analyses, may have been underestimated. Vaccine and placebo recipients had comparable breadth of non-spike TCRs. Spike-specific responses of CD8+ and CD4+ T cells were reported to display substantial breadth after vaccination.

Worth noting for this clone: Its target is unknown.

Only in-frame clones appear in the TCRdb table, and some are missing; sequencing was by immunoSEQ multiplex PCR. Altogether about 39,000 clones are present, about 83% being singletons, with the ten largest covering about 45%. Looked up from germline, CDR1 is SNHLY and CDR2 is FYNNEI. Trimming stripped 6 bases from V and 7 bases from J, with 10 bases between. The CDR3 runs 12 residues. The TCR originated in a human donor who had recovered from COVID-19. The rearrangement joins TRBV2 to TRBJ1-5; D is unclear. The sample in question was peripheral blood, obtained after recovery from COVID-19. The CDR3 DNA reads TGTGCCAGCAGGACACCGTGGCAGCCCCAGCATTTT. Its protein is CASRTPWQPQHF.